Below, one T cell receptor beta chain is given with its context. What it binds is unknown. The data are from a study of CD4 T cells in relation to SARS-CoV-2 and coronaviruses. General study findings and limits: Each donor contributed either pre-pandemic or post-infection samples, not both. In approximately 71% of donors, memory CD4+ clonotypes crossrecognized SARS-CoV-2 and at least one common cold coronavirus spike.

This CDR3 is 14 amino acids long. Trimming removed 4 bases from V and 2 bases from J; junction bases left unmatched: 6. Germline loops: CDR1 SGHRS, CDR2 YFSETQ. Unexposed donor CD4+ T cells date from about 2011-2018, before the COVID-19 pandemic. Naive and memory CD4+ T cell DNA was deep-sequenced without culture. Generated by immunoSEQ multiplex PCR, the TCRdb table keeps only in-frame clones and is missing some. Of about 65,000 clones in the sample, over 80% were seen once. The clonotype was recovered from a human donor in good health. The rearrangement links TRBV5-1 to TRBJ2-7; 7 nucleotides line up with TRBD1. Sequenced material: memory CD4+ T cells from PBMCs. As DNA, the CDR3 is TGCGCCAGCAGCGCCACAGGGGCCCCCTACGAGCAGTACTTC. Translation: CASSATGAPYEQYF.